A selection of T cell receptor beta chains follows, all from one sample in a study of cytomegalovirus exposure and HLA in healthy donors. The table came from immunoSEQ multiplex PCR; TCRdb's copy has only in-frame clones and leaves some out. The sample table includes roughly 74,000 clones. Sequenced: PBMCs. The receptors here all came from a female donor in good health and CMV-seropositive. Both conserved end residues are part of each CDR3. A D gene is named only where the DNA matches it firmly.

v_call,d_call,j_call,cdr3_nt,cdr3_aa
TRBV9,.,TRBJ1-1,TGTGCCAGCAGCGTAACCGACAGGAACACTGAAGCTTTCTTT,CASSVTDRNTEAFF
TRBV30,.,TRBJ1-2,TGTGCCGCGGGAGACTATGGCTACACCTTC,CAAGDYGYTF
TRBV19,TRBD2,TRBJ2-7,TGTGCCAGTAGTATAGAACCGGGAGGTACCTACGAGCAGTACTTC,CASSIEPGGTYEQYF
TRBV5-1,TRBD1,TRBJ1-2,TGCGCCAGCAGCTTGGGGGACAGGGAGTATGGCTACACCTTC,CASSLGDREYGYTF
TRBV4-3,.,TRBJ2-2,TGCGCCAGCAGCCAAGGGACTGGGGAGCTGTTTTTT,CASSQGTGELFF
TRBV9,TRBD2,TRBJ2-1,TGTGCCAGCAGCGTAGTGACTAGCGGGAGGAGTGAGCAGTTCTTC,CASSVVTSGRSEQFF
TRBV19,TRBD1,TRBJ1-1,TGTGCCAGTAGTGCACTGACAGGGCGGACCACTGAAGCTTTCTTT,CASSALTGRTTEAFF
TRBV6-5,.,TRBJ1-3,TGTGCCAGCAGCCGCGCGGAGGGCACCATATATTTT,CASSRAEGTIYF
TRBV7-8,.,TRBJ1-1,TGTGCCAGCACCCTGGGGGGAGGAAACACTGAAGCTTTCTTT,CASTLGGGNTEAFF
TRBV10-3,.,TRBJ2-1,TGTGCCACCACACAAACCCCCGACAATGAGCAGTTCTTC,CATTQTPDNEQFF
TRBV6-5,.,TRBJ1-1,TGTGCCAGCATGGCGGGAAGGGTGAGTGACACTGAAGCTTTCTTT,CASMAGRVSDTEAFF
TRBV5-6,.,TRBJ2-5,TGTGCCAGCAGATCGGACAGCCAAGAGACCCAGTACTTC,CASRSDSQETQYF
TRBV30,TRBD2,TRBJ2-5,TGTGCCTGGGGGGGACTAGCGGGAGTCGGGGAGACCCAGTACTTC,CAWGGLAGVGETQYF
TRBV6-5,.,TRBJ1-2,TGTGCCAGCAGTTACCCCGGACACGGTGGCTACACCTTC,CASSYPGHGGYTF
TRBV7-6,.,TRBJ2-3,TGTGCCAGCAGCTTAGAAGCGATGGGAGGTGATACGCAGTATTTT,CASSLEAMGGDTQYF
TRBV4-1,TRBD1,TRBJ1-1,TGCGCCAGCAGCCTCTCAGGGGGGAACACTGAAGCTTTCTTT,CASSLSGGNTEAFF
TRBV6-1,TRBD2,TRBJ2-1,TGTGCCAGCAGTGAACTAGCGGGGGGTTACAATGAGCAGTTCTTC,CASSELAGGYNEQFF
TRBV11-2,.,TRBJ2-3,TGTGCCAGCAGCTTAGGCGCGGGGACTAGCACAGATACGCAGTATTTT,CASSLGAGTSTDTQYF
TRBV6-5,.,TRBJ1-3,TGTGCCAGCAGCCTGGGAGGGTCCATATATTTT,CASSLGGSIYF
TRBV7-8,TRBD1,TRBJ2-7,TGTGCCAGCAGCTTAGGACAGGGAGCCTACGAGCAGTACTTC,CASSLGQGAYEQYF